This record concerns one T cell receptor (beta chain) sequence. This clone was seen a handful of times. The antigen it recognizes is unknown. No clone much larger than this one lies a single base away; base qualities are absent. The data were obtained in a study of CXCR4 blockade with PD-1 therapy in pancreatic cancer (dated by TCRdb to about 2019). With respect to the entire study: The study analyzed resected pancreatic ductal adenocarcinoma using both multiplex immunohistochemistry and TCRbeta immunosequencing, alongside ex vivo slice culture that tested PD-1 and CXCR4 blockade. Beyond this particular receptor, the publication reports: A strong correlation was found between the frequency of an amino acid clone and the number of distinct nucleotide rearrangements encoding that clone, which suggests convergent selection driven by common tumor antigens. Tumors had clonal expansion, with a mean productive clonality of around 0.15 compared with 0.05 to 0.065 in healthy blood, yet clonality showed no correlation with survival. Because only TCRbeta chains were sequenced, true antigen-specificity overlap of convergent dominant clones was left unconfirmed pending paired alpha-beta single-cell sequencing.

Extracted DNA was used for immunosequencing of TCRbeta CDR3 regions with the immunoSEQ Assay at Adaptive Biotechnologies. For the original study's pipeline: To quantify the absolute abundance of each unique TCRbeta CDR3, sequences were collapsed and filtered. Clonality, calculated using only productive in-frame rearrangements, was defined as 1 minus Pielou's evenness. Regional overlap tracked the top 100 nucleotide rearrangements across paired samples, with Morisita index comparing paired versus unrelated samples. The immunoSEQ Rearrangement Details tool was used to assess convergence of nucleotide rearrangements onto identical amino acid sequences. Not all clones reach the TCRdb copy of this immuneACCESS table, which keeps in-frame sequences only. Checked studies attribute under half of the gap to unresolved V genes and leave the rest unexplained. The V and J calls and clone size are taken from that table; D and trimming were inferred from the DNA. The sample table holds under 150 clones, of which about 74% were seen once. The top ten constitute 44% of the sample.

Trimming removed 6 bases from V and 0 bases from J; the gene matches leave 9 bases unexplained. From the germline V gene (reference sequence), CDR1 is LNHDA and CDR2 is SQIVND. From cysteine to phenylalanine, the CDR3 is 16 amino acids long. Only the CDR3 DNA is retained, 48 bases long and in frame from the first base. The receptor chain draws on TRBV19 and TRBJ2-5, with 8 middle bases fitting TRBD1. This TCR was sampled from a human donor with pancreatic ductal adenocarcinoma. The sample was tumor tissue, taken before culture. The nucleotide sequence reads TGTGCCAGTAGCATTTGGGGACAGGCCGACCAAGAGACCCAGTACTTC. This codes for CASSIWGQADQETQYF.